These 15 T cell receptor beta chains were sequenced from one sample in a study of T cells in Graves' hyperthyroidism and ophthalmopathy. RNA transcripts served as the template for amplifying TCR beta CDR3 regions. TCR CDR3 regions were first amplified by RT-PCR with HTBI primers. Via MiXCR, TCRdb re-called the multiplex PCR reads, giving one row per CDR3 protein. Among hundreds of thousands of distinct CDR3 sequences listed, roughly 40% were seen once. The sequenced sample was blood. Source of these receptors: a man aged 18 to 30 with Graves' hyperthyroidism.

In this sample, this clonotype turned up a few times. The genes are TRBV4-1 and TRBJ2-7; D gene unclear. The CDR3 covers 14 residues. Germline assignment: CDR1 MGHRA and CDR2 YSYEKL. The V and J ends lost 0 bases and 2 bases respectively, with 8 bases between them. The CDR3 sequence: CASSQDPQAYEQYF. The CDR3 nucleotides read TGCGCCAGCAGCCAAGATCCCCAGGCCTACGAGCAGTACTTC.

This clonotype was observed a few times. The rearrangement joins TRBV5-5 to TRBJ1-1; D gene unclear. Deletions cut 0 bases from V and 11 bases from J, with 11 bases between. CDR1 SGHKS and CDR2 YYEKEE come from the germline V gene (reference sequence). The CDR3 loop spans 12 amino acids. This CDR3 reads CASSLASGGAFF. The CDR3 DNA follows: TGTGCCAGCAGCTTGGCCAGTGGTGGGGCTTTCTTT.

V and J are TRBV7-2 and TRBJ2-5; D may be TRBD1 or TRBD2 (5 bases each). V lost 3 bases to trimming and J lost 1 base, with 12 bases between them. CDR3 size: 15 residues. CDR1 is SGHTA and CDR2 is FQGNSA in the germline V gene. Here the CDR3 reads CASSFAGTFQETQYF. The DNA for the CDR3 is TGTGCCAGCAGCTTCGCAGGGACCTTCCAAGAGACCCAGTACTTC.

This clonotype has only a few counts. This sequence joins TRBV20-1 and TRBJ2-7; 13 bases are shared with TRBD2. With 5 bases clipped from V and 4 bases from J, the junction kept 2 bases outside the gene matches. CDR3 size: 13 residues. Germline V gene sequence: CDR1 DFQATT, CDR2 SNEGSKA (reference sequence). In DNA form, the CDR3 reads TGCAGTGCTCTGACTAGCGGGAGGTACGAGCAGTACTTC. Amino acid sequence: CSALTSGRYEQYF.

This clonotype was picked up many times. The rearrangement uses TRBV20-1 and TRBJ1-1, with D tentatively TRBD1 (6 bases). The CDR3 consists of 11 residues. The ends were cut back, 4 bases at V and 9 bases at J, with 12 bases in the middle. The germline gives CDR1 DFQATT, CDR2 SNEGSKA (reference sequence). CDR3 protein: CSAIVQGKAFF. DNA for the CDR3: TGCAGTGCTATAGTTCAGGGGAAAGCTTTCTTT.

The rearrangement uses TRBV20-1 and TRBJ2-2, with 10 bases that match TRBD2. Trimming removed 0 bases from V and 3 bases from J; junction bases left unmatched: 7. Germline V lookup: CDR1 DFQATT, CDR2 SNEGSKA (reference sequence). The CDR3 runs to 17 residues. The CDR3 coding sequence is TGCAGTGCTAGAGATGTTAGCGGGAGGCTGCACACCGGGGAGCTGTTTTTT. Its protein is CSARDVSGRLHTGELFF.

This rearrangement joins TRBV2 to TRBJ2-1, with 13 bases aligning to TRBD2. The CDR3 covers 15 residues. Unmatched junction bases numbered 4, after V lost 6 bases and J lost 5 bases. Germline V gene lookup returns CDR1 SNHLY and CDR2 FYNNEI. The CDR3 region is CASSPGTSGDNEQFF. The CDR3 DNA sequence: TGTGCCAGCAGCCCTGGGACTAGCGGGGACAATGAGCAGTTCTTC.

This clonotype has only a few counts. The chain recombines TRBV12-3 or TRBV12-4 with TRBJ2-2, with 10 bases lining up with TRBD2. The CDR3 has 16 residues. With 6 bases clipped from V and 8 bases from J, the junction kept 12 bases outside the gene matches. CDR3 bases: TGTGCCAGCAGCCCTACTAGCGGGAATCGTAGGGGGGAGCTGTTTTTT. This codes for CASSPTSGNRRGELFF.

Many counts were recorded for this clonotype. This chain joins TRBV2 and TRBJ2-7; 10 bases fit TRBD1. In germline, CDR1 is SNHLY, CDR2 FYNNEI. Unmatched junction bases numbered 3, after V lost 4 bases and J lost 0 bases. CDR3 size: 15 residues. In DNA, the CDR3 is TGTGCCAGCAGTGGACAGGGGGCTCTCTCCTACGAGCAGTACTTC. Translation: CASSGQGALSYEQYF. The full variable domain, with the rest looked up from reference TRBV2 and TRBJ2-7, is EPEVTQTPSHQVTQMGQEVILRCVPISNHLYFYWYRQILGQKVEFLVSFYNNEISEKSEIFDDQFSVERPDGSNFTLKIRSTKLEDSAMYFCASSGQGALSYEQYFGPGTRLTVT.

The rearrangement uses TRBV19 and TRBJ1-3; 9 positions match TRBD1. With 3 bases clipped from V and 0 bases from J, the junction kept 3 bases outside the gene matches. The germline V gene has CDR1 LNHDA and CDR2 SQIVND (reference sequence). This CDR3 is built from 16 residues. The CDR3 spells CASSILGQGSGNTIYF. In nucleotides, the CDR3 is TGTGCCAGTAGTATCCTGGGACAGGGCTCTGGAAACACCATATATTTT.

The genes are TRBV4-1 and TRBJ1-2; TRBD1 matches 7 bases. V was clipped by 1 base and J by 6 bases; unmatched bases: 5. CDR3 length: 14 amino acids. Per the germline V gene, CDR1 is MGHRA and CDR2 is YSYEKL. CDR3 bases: TGCGCCAGCAGCCAAGCCCAGGGGGGGAATGGCTACACCTTC. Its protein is CASSQAQGGNGYTF.

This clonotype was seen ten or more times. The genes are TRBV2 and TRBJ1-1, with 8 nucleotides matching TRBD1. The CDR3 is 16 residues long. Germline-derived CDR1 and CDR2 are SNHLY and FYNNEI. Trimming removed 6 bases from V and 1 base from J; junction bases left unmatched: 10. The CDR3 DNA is TGTGCCAGCAGGAGGATGGGACAGGTGACGAACACTGAAGCTTTCTTT. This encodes CASRRMGQVTNTEAFF. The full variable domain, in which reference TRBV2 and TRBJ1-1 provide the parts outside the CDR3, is EPEVTQTPSHQVTQMGQEVILRCVPISNHLYFYWYRQILGQKVEFLVSFYNNEISEKSEIFDDQFSVERPDGSNFTLKIRSTKLEDSAMYFCASRRMGQVTNTEAFFGQGTRLTVV.

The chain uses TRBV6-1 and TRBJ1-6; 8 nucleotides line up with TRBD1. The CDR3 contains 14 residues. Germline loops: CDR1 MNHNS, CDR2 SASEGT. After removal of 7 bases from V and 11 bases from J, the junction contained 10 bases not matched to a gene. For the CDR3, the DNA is TGTGCCAGCAACTCTGGACAGGGTAGAGCACCCCTCCACTTT. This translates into CASNSGQGRAPLHF.

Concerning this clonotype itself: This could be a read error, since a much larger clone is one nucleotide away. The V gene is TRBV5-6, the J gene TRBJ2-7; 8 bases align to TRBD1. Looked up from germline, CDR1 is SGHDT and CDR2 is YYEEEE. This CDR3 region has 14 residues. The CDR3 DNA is TGTGCCGGCAGCTCACCCGGGACAGGATGGGAGCAGTACTTC. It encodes CAGSSPGTGWEQYF.

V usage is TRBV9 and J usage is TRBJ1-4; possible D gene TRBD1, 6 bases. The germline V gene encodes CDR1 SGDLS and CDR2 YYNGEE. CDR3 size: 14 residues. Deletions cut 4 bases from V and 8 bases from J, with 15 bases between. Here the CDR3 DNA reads TGTGCCAGCAGCCCCGGGGGGGGCAGGGAAAAACTGTTTTTT. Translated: CASSPGGGREKLFF.